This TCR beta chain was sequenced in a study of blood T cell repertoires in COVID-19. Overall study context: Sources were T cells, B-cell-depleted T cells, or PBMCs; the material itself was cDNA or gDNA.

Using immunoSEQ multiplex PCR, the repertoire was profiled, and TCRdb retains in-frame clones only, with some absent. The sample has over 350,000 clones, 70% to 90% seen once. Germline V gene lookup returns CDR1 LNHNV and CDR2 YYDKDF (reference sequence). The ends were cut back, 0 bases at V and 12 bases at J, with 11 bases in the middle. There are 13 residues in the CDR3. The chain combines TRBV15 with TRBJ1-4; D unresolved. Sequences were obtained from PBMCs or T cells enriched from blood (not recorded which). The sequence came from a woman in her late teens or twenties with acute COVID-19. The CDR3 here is CATSRDGGRELFF. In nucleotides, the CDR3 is TGTGCCACCAGCAGAGATGGTGGGCGGGAACTGTTTTTT.